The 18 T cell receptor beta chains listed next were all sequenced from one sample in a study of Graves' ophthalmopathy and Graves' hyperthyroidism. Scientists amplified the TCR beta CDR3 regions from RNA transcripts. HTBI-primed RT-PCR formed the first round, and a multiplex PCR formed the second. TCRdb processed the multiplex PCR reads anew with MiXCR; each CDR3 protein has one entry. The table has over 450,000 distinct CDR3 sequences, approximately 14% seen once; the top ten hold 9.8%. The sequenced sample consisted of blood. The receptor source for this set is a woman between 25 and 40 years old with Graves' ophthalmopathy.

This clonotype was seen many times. Written as DNA, the CDR3 is TGCGCCAGCAGCCACAGACTAGCCGAATACTACGAGCAGTACTTC. This sequence encodes CASSHRLAEYYEQYF. The V call is TRBV4-1, the J call TRBJ2-7; 7 bases agree with TRBD2. Germline CDR1 MGHRA, CDR2 YSYEKL. With 3 bases clipped from V and 3 bases from J, the junction kept 8 bases outside the gene matches. This CDR3 region has 15 residues.

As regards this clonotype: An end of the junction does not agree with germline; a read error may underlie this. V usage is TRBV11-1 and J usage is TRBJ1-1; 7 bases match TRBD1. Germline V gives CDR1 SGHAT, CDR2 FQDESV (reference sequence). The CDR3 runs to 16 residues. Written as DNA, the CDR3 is TGTGCCAGCAGCTACCAGGGGGATGGGGGCGGCACTGAAGCTTGCTTT. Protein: CASSYQGDGGGTEACF.

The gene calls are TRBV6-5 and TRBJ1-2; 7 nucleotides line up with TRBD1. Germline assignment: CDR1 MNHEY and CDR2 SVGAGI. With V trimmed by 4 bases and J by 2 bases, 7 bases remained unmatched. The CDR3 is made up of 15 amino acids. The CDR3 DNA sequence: TGTGCCAGCAGTTCATTCGGGACAGACAACTATGGCTACACCTTC. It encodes CASSSFGTDNYGYTF.

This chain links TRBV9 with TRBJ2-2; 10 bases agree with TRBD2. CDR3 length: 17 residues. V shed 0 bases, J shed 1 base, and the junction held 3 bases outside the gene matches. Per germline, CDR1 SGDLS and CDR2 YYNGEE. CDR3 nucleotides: TGTGCCAGCAGCGTAGAAGCGGGGGGGCGGAACACCGGGGAGCTGTTTTTT. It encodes CASSVEAGGRNTGELFF.

As DNA, the CDR3 is TGTGCTAGCGCTGAGACAGGCGGTAATCAGCCCCAGCATTTT. Encoded protein: CASAETGGNQPQHF. This chain joins TRBV12-5 and TRBJ1-5, with a weak D call TRBD1 (6 bases). Trimming cost V 9 bases and J 4 bases, with 16 bases left between them. Germline V CDR1 and CDR2: LGHNT, FRNRAP. CDR3 length equals 14 residues.

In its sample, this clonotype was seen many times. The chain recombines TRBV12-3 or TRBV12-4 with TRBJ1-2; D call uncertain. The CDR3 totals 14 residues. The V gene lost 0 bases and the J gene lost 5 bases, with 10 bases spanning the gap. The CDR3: CASSLALGFYGYTF. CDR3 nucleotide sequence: TGTGCCAGCAGTTTAGCGCTGGGGTTTTATGGCTACACCTTC.

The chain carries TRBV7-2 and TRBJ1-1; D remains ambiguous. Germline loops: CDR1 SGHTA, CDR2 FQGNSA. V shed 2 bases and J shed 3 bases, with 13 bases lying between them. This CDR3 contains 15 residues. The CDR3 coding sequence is TGTGCCAGCAGCTTATCGGCCCGGCGGGACACTGAAGCTTTCTTT. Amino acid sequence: CASSLSARRDTEAFF.

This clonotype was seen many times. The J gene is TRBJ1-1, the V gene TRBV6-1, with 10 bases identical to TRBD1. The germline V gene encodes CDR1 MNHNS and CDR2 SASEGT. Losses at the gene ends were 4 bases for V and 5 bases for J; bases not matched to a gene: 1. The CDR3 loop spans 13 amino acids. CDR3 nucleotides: TGTGCCAGCAGTGGGACAGGGGGAACTGAAGCTTTCTTT. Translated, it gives CASSGTGGTEAFF.

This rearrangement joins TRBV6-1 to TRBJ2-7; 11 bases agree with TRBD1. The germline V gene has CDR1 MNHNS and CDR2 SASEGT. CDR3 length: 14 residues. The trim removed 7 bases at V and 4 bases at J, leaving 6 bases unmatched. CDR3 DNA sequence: TGTGCCAGCAAAAAGGACAGGGGGCGTTACGAGCAGTACTTC. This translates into CASKKDRGRYEQYF.

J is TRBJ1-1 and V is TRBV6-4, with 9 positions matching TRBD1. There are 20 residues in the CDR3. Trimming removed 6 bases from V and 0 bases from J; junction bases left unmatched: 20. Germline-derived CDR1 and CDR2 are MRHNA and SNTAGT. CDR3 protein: CASRITGGRVLKKMNTEAFF. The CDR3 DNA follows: TGTGCCAGCAGAATAACAGGGGGCCGGGTTCTTAAAAAGATGAACACTGAAGCTTTCTTT.

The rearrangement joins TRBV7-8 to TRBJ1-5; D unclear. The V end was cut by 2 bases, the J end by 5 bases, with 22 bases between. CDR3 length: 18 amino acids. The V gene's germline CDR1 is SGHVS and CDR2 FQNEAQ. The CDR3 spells CASSLYVRVGLVDQPQHF. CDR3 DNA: TGTGCCAGCAGCTTATATGTTCGGGTTGGATTGGTAGATCAGCCCCAGCATTTT.

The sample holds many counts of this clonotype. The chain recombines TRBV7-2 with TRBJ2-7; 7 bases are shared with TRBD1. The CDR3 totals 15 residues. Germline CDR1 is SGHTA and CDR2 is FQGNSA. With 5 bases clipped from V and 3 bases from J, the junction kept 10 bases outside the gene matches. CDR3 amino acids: CASSPSSGQLYEQYF. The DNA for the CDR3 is TGTGCCAGCAGCCCTTCGTCGGGACAGCTCTACGAGCAGTACTTC.

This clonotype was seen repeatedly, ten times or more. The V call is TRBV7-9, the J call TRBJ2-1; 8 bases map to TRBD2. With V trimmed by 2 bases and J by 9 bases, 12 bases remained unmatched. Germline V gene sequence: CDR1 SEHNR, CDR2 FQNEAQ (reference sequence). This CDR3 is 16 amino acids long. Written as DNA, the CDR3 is TGTGCCAGCAGCTTAATAATGGGAGCGGGAGACGCTGAGCAGTTCTTC. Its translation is CASSLIMGAGDAEQFF.

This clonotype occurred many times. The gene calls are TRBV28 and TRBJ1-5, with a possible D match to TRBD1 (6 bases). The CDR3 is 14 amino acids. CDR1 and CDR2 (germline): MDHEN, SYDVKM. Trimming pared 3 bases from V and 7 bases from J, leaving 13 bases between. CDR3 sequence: CASSLVAGVQPQHF. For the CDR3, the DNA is TGTGCCAGCAGTTTGGTGGCAGGGGTACAGCCCCAGCATTTT. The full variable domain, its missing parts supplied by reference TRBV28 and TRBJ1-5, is DVKVTQSSRYLVKRTGEKVFLECVQDMDHENMFWYRQDPGLGLRLIYFSYDVKMKEKGDIPEGYSVSREKKERFSLILESASTNQTSMYLCASSLVAGVQPQHFGDGTRLSIL.

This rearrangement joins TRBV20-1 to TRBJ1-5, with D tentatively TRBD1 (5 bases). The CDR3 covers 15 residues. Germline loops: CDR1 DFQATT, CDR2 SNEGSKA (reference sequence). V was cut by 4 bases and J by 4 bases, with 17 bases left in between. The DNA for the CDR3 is TGCAGTGCTAAGACCTGGACAAGTCAAAATCAGCCCCAGCATTTT. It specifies CSAKTWTSQNQPQHF.

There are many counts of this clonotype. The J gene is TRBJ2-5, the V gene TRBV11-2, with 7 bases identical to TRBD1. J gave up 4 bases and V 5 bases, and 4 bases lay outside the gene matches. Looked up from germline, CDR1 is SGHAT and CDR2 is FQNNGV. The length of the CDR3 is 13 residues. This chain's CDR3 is CASSKTGAETQYF. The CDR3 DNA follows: TGTGCCAGCAGCAAAACAGGGGCAGAGACCCAGTACTTC.

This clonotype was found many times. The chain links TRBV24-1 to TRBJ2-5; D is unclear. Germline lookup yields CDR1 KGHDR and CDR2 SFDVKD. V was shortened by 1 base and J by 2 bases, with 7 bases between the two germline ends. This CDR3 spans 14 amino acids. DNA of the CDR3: TGTGCCACCAGTGATTTTCCCCCTCAAGAGACCCAGTACTTC. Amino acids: CATSDFPPQETQYF.

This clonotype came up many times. This CDR3 is CASSPPLNYGYTF. In DNA form, the CDR3 reads TGTGCCAGCAGCCCTCCCTTGAACTATGGCTACACCTTC. V usage is TRBV12-3 or TRBV12-4 and J usage is TRBJ1-2; D gene uncertain. Deletions cut 6 bases from V and 2 bases from J, with 10 bases between. The CDR3 is 13 residues long.